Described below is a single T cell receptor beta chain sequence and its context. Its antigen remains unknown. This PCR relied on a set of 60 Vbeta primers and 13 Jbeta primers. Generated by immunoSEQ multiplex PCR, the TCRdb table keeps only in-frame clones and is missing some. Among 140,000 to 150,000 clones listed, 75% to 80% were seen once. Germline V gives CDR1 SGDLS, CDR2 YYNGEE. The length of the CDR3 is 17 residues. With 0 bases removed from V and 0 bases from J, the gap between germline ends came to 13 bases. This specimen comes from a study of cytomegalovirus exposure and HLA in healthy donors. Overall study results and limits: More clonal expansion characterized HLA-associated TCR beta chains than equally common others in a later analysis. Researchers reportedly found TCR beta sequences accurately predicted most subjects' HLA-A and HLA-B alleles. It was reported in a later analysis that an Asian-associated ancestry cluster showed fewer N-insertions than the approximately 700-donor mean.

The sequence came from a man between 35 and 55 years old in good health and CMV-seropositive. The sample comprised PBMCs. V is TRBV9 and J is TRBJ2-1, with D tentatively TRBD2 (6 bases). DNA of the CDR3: TGTGCCAGCAGCGTAGGAGCAGCGACTAGCTCCTACAATGAGCAGTTCTTC. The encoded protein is CASSVGAATSSYNEQFF. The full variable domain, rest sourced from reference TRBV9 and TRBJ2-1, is DSGVTQTPKHLITATGQRVTLRCSPRSGDLSVYWYQQSLDQGLQFLIQYYNGEERAKGNILERFSAQQFPDLHSELNLSSLELGDSALYFCASSVGAATSSYNEQFFGPGTRLTVL.